Below are 27 T cell receptor beta chains sequenced from a single sample in a study of T cells in Graves' hyperthyroidism and ophthalmopathy (dated by TCRdb to about 2019). Libraries were prepared through multiplex PCR. The data were produced on an Illumina HiSeq 2000. Amplification of TCR beta CDR3 regions was carried out from RNA transcripts. For the first round of RT-PCR on the TCR CDR3, the HTBI primer set was used together with the Qiagen OneStep RT-PCR kit. The raw public data were reprocessed by TCRdb itself: fastp quality trimming at Q25, MiXCR clonotype calling, in-frame beta chains only. One record per CDR3 amino acid sequence lists the most common genes and DNA. Here the sample has a few hundred thousand distinct CDR3 sequences; approximately 49% occur a single time. The ten largest clones capture about 43% of the sample. Sequenced: peripheral blood or thyroid tissue (not recorded which). The receptors here all came from an adult woman with Graves' disease, either hyperthyroidism or ophthalmopathy (not recorded which).

This clonotype appeared many times. CDR3 protein: CASSLTPGQGYEQYF. CDR3 DNA: TGTGCCAGCAGCTTAACCCCGGGACAGGGCTACGAGCAGTACTTC. The J gene is TRBJ2-7, the V gene TRBV7-3; TRBD1 agrees at 9 bases. J gave up 3 bases and V 0 bases, and 3 bases lay outside the gene matches. This CDR3 region has 15 residues. Germline V gene data show CDR1 as SGHTA and CDR2 as FQGTGA.

This clonotype was found a few times. Because it lacks the conserved phenylalanine or tryptophan at the end, this CDR3 is likely a read error. The DNA is left out, because the CDR3 cannot be placed on it with certainty; the CDR3 is given as TCRdb lists it. The chain links TRBV20-1 to TRBJ2-5; the DNA was not used to check the table's D call, TRBD2. The length of the CDR3 is 9 amino acids, counting both ends. The germline CDR1 and CDR2 sequences are DFQATT and SNEGSKA (reference sequence). The CDR3 protein is CSARPPPPL.

The chain is built from TRBV7-9 and TRBJ1-2; a weak D match, TRBD1 (5 bases). Per the germline V gene, CDR1 is SEHNR and CDR2 is FQNEAQ (reference sequence). The V and J ends lost 3 bases and 4 bases respectively, with 15 bases between them. The CDR3 is made up of 15 amino acids. CDR3 sequence (DNA): TGTGCCAGCAGCTTGGCGTGGGGCTCTGGCTATGGCTACACCTTC. Translated, it gives CASSLAWGSGYGYTF.

The chain couples TRBV20-1 to TRBJ1-1, with D perhaps TRBD1 (5 bases). The length of the CDR3 is 14 residues. Germline V gene data show CDR1 as DFQATT and CDR2 as SNEGSKA (reference sequence). The germline V and J ends were trimmed by 5 bases and 3 bases, with 16 bases remaining between them. The chain's CDR3 is CSAYTRQSDTEAFF. The DNA for the CDR3 is TGCAGTGCTTATACCCGACAGTCGGACACTGAAGCTTTCTTT.

The chain carries TRBV6-5 and TRBJ1-5; D is undetermined. This CDR3 comprises 9 residues. The ends were cut back, 4 bases at V and 10 bases at J, with 2 bases in the middle. Germline V gene sequence: CDR1 MNHEY, CDR2 SVGAGI. CDR3 sequence: CASSSPQHF. CDR3 bases: TGTGCCAGCAGTTCTCCCCAGCATTTT.

This clonotype was counted many times. The V gene is TRBV14, the J gene TRBJ2-6; D ambiguous. CDR1 SGHDN and CDR2 FVKESK come from the germline V gene. V was trimmed by 1 base and J by 0 bases, leaving 7 bases between them. This CDR3 comprises 16 residues. The DNA for the CDR3 is TGTGCCAGCAGCCAAGGTCTTCGCTCTGGGGCCAACGTCCTGACTTTC. Translated, it gives CASSQGLRSGANVLTF.

In this sample, this clonotype turned up many times. The V call is TRBV24-1, the J call TRBJ1-4, with D possibly being TRBD1 (5 bases). The CDR3 has 13 amino acids. The ends were cut back, 4 bases at V and 8 bases at J, with 10 bases in the middle. Looked up from germline, CDR1 is KGHDR and CDR2 is SFDVKD. CDR3 loop: CATSDDRVEKLFF. The CDR3, as DNA: TGTGCCACCAGTGACGACAGAGTCGAAAAACTGTTTTTT.

The genes are TRBV7-9 and TRBJ2-2; maybe TRBD1 (6 bases). This CDR3 region has 14 residues. Trimming pared 5 bases from V and 3 bases from J, leaving 10 bases between. The V gene's germline CDR1 is SEHNR and CDR2 FQNEAQ (reference sequence). The CDR3 reads CASSQGSYTGELFF. CDR3 coding DNA: TGTGCCAGCAGCCAGGGGTCCTACACCGGGGAGCTGTTTTTT.

The V call is TRBV5-1, the J call TRBJ1-4, with D uncertain. V dropped 0 bases and J dropped 9 bases, with 0 bases sitting between them. Looked up from germline, CDR1 is SGHRS and CDR2 is YFSETQ. The CDR3 spans 10 residues. The CDR3 reads CASSLEKLFF. The DNA of the CDR3 is TGCGCCAGCAGCTTGGAAAAACTGTTTTTT.

This chain links TRBV2 with TRBJ1-1; D perhaps matches TRBD1 (5 bases). V was clipped by 5 bases and J by 4 bases, with 14 bases between them. CDR1 is SNHLY, CDR2 FYNNEI, per germline. This CDR3 region has 14 residues. The CDR3 sequence: CASSWTTKGTEAFF. CDR3 bases: TGTGCCAGCAGTTGGACAACCAAGGGCACTGAAGCTTTCTTT.

The chain carries TRBV7-2 and TRBJ2-7, with TRBD1 matching 9 bases. Germline trimming cut 3 bases from V and 6 bases from J; bases unmatched to any gene: 6. Germline CDR1 is SGHTA and CDR2 is FQGNSA. There are 14 residues in the CDR3. The CDR3 DNA sequence: TGTGCCAGCAGCTTGGGACAGGGCTTAAGCGAGCAGTACTTC. It yields the protein CASSLGQGLSEQYF.

V is TRBV5-1 and J is TRBJ2-5; 10 positions match TRBD1. J lost 9 bases, V lost 3 bases, and 2 bases had no gene match. The CDR3 is made up of 12 amino acids. Germline values: CDR1 SGHRS, CDR2 YFSETQ. CDR3 sequence: CASSWGTGAQYF. The DNA for the CDR3 is TGCGCCAGCAGCTGGGGGACAGGGGCCCAGTACTTC.

This clonotype was detected many times. The chain joins TRBV7-6 to TRBJ2-7; TRBD2 agrees at 10 bases. The J segment lost 3 bases and the V segment lost 4 bases, leaving 6 bases of the junction unmatched. This CDR3 is built from 15 residues. The germline gives CDR1 SGHVS, CDR2 FNYEAQ. The CDR3 here is CASSSLAGAVYEQYF. CDR3 nucleotide sequence: TGTGCCAGCAGCTCTCTAGCGGGAGCTGTCTACGAGCAGTACTTC.

As to this clonotype: Sequence at one end of the junction differs from germline and may be a read error. CDR3 sequence reads: CATSDGGQGMAGELFF. CDR3 nucleotides: TGTGCCACCAGTGATGGCGGTCAGGGAATGGCCGGGGAGCTGTTTTTT. The chain employs TRBV10-3 and TRBJ2-2; TRBD1 might be the D (5 bases). Germline V gene lookup returns CDR1 ENHRY and CDR2 SYGVKD. The CDR3 totals 16 residues.

This sequence joins TRBV9 and TRBJ2-2; TRBD1 matches at 11 bases. The V gene end was trimmed by 4 bases and the J gene end by 4 bases; junction bases not matched to a gene: 6. From germline, CDR1 is SGDLS and CDR2 YYNGEE. There are 16 residues in the CDR3. The CDR3: CASSPRTGGLTGELFF. The CDR3 DNA follows: TGTGCCAGCAGCCCCAGGACAGGGGGCCTCACCGGGGAGCTGTTTTTT. Full variable domain (remainder filled in from reference TRBV9 and TRBJ2-2): DSGVTQTPKHLITATGQRVTLRCSPRSGDLSVYWYQQSLDQGLQFLIQYYNGEERAKGNILERFSAQQFPDLHSELNLSSLELGDSALYFCASSPRTGGLTGELFFGEGSRLTVL.

This clonotype occurred once. V usage is TRBV20-1 and J usage is TRBJ2-5; TRBD2 agrees at 8 bases. Germline V gene lookup returns CDR1 DFQATT and CDR2 SNEGSKA (reference sequence). With 5 bases clipped from V and 1 base from J, the junction kept 6 bases outside the gene matches. The CDR3 is 14 amino acids. The CDR3 sequence: CSARPGGGQETQYF. The CDR3 nucleotides read TGCAGTGCTCGACCGGGAGGGGGCCAAGAGACCCAGTACTTC.

This clonotype appeared a single time. This chain links TRBV24-1 with TRBJ2-1; 7 nucleotides align to TRBD2. The CDR3 consists of 16 residues. V was clipped by 2 bases and J by 6 bases; unmatched bases: 9. The V gene's germline CDR1 is KGHDR and CDR2 SFDVKD. This CDR3 is CATSDSRPTSFNEQFF. The CDR3 DNA reads as TGTGCCACCAGTGATTCCCGACCGACTAGCTTCAATGAGCAGTTCTTC.

This clonotype was counted at least ten times. The chain joins TRBV9 to TRBJ2-7, with D possibly TRBD2 on 5 matching bases. The CDR3 runs 14 residues. The germline gives CDR1 SGDLS, CDR2 YYNGEE. The germline V and J ends were trimmed by 3 bases and 2 bases, with 12 bases remaining between them. The CDR3 region has the DNA TGTGCCAGCAGCGAGGAGCGGCTTACCTACGAGCAGTACTTC. This gives the protein CASSEERLTYEQYF.

This clonotype was found many times. The chain carries TRBV2 and TRBJ1-2, with TRBD1 identical over 9 bases. This CDR3 is built from 13 residues. With V trimmed by 9 bases and J by 6 bases, 8 bases remained unmatched. The germline V gene has CDR1 SNHLY and CDR2 FYNNEI. The CDR3: CASDGQGLNGYTF. The CDR3 region has the DNA TGTGCCAGTGACGGACAGGGGCTTAATGGCTACACCTTC.

This clonotype was seen ten or more times. The chain couples TRBV4-3 to TRBJ1-1; D might be TRBD1 (6 bases). Trimming took 5 bases from V and 2 from J, leaving 15 bases between them. In germline, CDR1 is LGHNA, CDR2 YSLEER. This CDR3 spans 15 amino acids. This CDR3 reads CASSYDLRGNTEAFF. CDR3 DNA sequence: TGCGCCAGCAGCTACGACCTCAGGGGAAACACTGAAGCTTTCTTT.

The chain is built from TRBV6-1 and TRBJ2-5; 8 nucleotides agree with TRBD1. The CDR3 runs to 14 residues. The V gene end was trimmed by 4 bases and the J gene end by 4 bases; junction bases not matched to a gene: 5. Per germline, CDR1 MNHNS and CDR2 SASEGT. The CDR3 is CASSGITGGETQYF. In DNA, the CDR3 is TGTGCCAGCAGTGGCATCACAGGGGGAGAGACCCAGTACTTC.

The chain employs TRBV11-2 and TRBJ2-7; 8 bases match TRBD2. After removal of 4 bases from V and 7 bases from J, the junction contained 18 bases not matched to a gene. The CDR3 consists of 17 residues. Germline assignment: CDR1 SGHAT and CDR2 FQNNGV. Written as DNA, the CDR3 is TGTGCCAGCAGCTCCCAAATTTTGGGAGCGGGAGCCGGGGAGCAGTACTTC. Its protein product is CASSSQILGAGAGEQYF. Together with reference TRBV11-2 and TRBJ2-7, the CDR3 gives the full variable domain: EAGVAQSPRYKIIEKRQSVAFWCNPISGHATLYWYQQILGQGPKLLIQFQNNGVVDDSQLPKDRFSAERLKGVDSTLKIQPAKLEDSAVYLCASSSQILGAGAGEQYFGPGTRLTVT.

The table lists this clonotype with many counts. The chain employs TRBV20-1 and TRBJ1-4; 10 bases line up with TRBD1. This CDR3 is 14 amino acids long. Losses at the gene ends were 6 bases for V and 6 bases for J; bases not matched to a gene: 7. CDR1 and CDR2 from the germline V gene are DFQATT and SNEGSKA (reference sequence). The CDR3 DNA follows: TGCAGTGCACTGGACAGGGGGGGAGATGAAAAACTGTTTTTT. Protein sequence: CSALDRGGDEKLFF.

The rearrangement joins TRBV9 to TRBJ1-4; D might be TRBD1 (5 bases). Germline V gene sequence: CDR1 SGDLS, CDR2 YYNGEE. V lost 3 bases to trimming and J lost 3 bases, with 6 bases between them. This CDR3 is built from 13 residues. The CDR3 loop reads CASSAGANEKLFF. The CDR3 DNA follows: TGTGCCAGCAGCGCGGGGGCTAATGAAAAACTGTTTTTT. The variable domain in full, completed from reference TRBV9 and TRBJ1-4, reads DSGVTQTPKHLITATGQRVTLRCSPRSGDLSVYWYQQSLDQGLQFLIQYYNGEERAKGNILERFSAQQFPDLHSELNLSSLELGDSALYFCASSAGANEKLFFGSGTQLSVL.

The V gene is TRBV20-1, the J gene TRBJ1-6, with 7 bases aligning to TRBD1. Germline loops: CDR1 DFQATT, CDR2 SNEGSKA (reference sequence). Losses at the gene ends were 6 bases for V and 7 bases for J; bases not matched to a gene: 12. This CDR3 region has 15 residues. CDR3 DNA: TGCAGTGCCCCCCGGGAGGACAGGCAGAATTCACCCCTCCACTTT. This encodes CSAPREDRQNSPLHF.

This clonotype has a count of ten or more. The CDR3 nucleotides are TGCAGCGTTGTCGGACTAGCGGGAGTCACAGATACGCAGTATTTT. The encoded protein is CSVVGLAGVTDTQYF. The rearrangement uses TRBV29-1 and TRBJ2-3; 13 bases are a match to TRBD2. The length of the CDR3 is 15 residues. The trim removed 4 bases at V and 2 bases at J, leaving 3 bases unmatched. CDR1 is SQVTM and CDR2 is ANQGSEA in the germline V gene.

This clonotype was picked up one time. J is TRBJ2-7 and V is TRBV7-9, with D uncertain. Germline assignment: CDR1 SEHNR and CDR2 FQNEAQ (reference sequence). V gave up 2 bases and J gave up 1 base, with 12 bases separating them. This CDR3 has 15 residues. CDR3 DNA: TGTGCCAGCAGCTTAACCCCTTCGGGTTCCTACGAGCAGTACTTC. Amino acid sequence: CASSLTPSGSYEQYF.